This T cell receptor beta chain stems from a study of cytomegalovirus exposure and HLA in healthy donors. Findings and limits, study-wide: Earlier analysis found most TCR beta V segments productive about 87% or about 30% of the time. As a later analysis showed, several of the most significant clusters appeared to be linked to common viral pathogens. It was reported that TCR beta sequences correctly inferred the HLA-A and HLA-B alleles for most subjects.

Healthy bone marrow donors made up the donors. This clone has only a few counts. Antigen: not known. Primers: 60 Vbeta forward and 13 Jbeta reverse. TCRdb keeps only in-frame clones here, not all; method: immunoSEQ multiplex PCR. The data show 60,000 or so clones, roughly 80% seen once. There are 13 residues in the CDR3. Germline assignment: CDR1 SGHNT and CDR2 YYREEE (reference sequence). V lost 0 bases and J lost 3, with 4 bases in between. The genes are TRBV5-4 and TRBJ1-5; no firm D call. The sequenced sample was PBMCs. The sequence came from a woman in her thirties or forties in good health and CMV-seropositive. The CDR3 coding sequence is TGTGCCAGCAGCTTGGACAACAATCAGCCCCAGCATTTT. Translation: CASSLDNNQPQHF.